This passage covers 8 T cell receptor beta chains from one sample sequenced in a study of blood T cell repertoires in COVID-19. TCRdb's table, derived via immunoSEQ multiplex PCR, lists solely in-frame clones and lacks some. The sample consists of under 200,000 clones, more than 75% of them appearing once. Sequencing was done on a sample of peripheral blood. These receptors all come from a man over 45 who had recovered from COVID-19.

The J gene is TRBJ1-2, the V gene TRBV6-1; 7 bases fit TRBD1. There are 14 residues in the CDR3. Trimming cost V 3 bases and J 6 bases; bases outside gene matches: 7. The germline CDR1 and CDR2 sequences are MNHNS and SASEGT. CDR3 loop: CASSEFGRGNGYTF. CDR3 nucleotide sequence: TGTGCCAGCAGTGAGTTCGGCAGGGGGAATGGCTACACCTTC.

CDR3 bases: TGTGCCAGCAGCCCCGGGACAGGGGGCTCCTACGAGCAGTACTTC. Amino acids: CASSPGTGGSYEQYF. This chain uses TRBV27 with TRBJ2-7; 11 bases map to TRBD1. The V gene end was trimmed by 6 bases and the J gene end by 0 bases; junction bases not matched to a gene: 4. CDR1 and CDR2 (germline): MNHEY, SMNVEV (reference sequence). The CDR3 has 15 amino acids.

In nucleotides, the CDR3 is TGTGCCAGCAGTTTCAACAGGGGCCGGATGAACACTGAAGCTTTCTTT. Residues: CASSFNRGRMNTEAFF. The chain carries TRBV27 and TRBJ1-1, with TRBD1 identical over 7 bases. J was trimmed by 0 bases and V by 3 bases; bases with no gene match: 7. Germline V gene sequence: CDR1 MNHEY, CDR2 SMNVEV (reference sequence). The CDR3 contains 16 residues.

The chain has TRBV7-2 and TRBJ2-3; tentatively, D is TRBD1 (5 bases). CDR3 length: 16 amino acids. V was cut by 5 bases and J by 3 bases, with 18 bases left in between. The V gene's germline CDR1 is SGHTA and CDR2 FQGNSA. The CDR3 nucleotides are TGTGCCAGCAGCCCATTTAGGGGCAGTATAACAGATACGCAGTATTTT. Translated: CASSPFRGSITDTQYF.

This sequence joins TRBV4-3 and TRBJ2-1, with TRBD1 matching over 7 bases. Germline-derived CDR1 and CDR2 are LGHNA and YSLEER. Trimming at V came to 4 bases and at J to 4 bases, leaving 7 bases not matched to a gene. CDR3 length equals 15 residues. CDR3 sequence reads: CASSPLPGQYNEQFF. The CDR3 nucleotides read TGCGCCAGCAGCCCCCTCCCGGGACAGTACAATGAGCAGTTCTTC.

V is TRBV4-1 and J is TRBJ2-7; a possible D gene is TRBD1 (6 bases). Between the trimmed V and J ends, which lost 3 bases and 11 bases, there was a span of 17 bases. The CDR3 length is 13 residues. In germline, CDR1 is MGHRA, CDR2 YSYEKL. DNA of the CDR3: TGCGCCAGCAGCCATAATCACCTGGGACAAGAGTACTTC. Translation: CASSHNHLGQEYF.

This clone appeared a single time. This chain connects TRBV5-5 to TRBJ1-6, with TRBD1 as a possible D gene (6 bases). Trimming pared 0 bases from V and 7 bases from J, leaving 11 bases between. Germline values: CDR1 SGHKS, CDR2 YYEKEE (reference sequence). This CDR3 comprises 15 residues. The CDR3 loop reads CASSLGQGSNSPLHF. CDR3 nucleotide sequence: TGTGCCAGCAGCTTGGGCCAGGGGAGCAATTCACCCCTCCACTTT.

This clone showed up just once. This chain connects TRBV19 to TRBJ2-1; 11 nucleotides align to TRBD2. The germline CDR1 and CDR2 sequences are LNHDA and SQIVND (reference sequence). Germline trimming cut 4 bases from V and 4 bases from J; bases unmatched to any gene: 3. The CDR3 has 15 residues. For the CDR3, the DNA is TGTGCCAGTAGTACCGGGACTAGCGGTTACAATGAGCAGTTCTTC. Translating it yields CASSTGTSGYNEQFF.